The rows below give T cell receptor beta chains drawn from one sample of a study of control samples from healthy donors and cancer patients. The data were produced by immunoSEQ multiplex PCR, yet TCRdb's version contains in-frame clones alone and is incomplete. The sample lists about 130,000 clones; under 95% were seen once. Specimen: blood. The origin of the receptors is a man aged 18 to 35 in good health. CDR3s include the opening cysteine and the closing phenylalanine or tryptophan. Each record gives: V gene, J gene, CDR3 protein.

v_gene: TRBV19; j_gene: TRBJ1-5; CDR3aa: CASSTLQGSNQPQHF
v_gene: TRBV3-1/TRBV3-2; j_gene: TRBJ1-6; CDR3aa: CASSPETGVNSPLHF
v_gene: TRBV24-1; j_gene: TRBJ2-3; CDR3aa: CATSEGRDREGTDTQYF
v_gene: TRBV15; j_gene: TRBJ1-1; CDR3aa: CATSRVWGSTEAFF
v_gene: TRBV11-1; j_gene: TRBJ2-3; CDR3aa: CASSSPGLVDTQYF
v_gene: TRBV6-5; j_gene: TRBJ1-2; CDR3aa: CASSYSIAGRGYTF
v_gene: TRBV11-3; j_gene: TRBJ2-2; CDR3aa: CASSPGQGTGELFF
v_gene: TRBV9; j_gene: TRBJ2-6; CDR3aa: CASSVGPTTGANVLTF
v_gene: TRBV27; j_gene: TRBJ2-5; CDR3aa: CASSSGQGGVETQYF
v_gene: TRBV7-9; j_gene: TRBJ1-6; CDR3aa: CASSLATGTPNSPLHF
v_gene: TRBV7-2; j_gene: TRBJ1-4; CDR3aa: CASSLDSTTNEKLFF
v_gene: TRBV10-3; j_gene: TRBJ1-1; CDR3aa: CAISEDTNTEAFF
v_gene: TRBV5-4; j_gene: TRBJ2-1; CDR3aa: CASSRGQGNYNEQFF
v_gene: TRBV10-3; j_gene: TRBJ1-1; CDR3aa: CAISARDRENTEAFF
v_gene: TRBV7-9; j_gene: TRBJ2-1; CDR3aa: CASSLGAMAATDNEQFF
v_gene: TRBV5-6; j_gene: TRBJ2-1; CDR3aa: CASSFGTYHNEQFF
v_gene: TRBV10-3; j_gene: TRBJ1-5; CDR3aa: CAIGRDNQPQHF
v_gene: TRBV6-5; j_gene: TRBJ2-5; CDR3aa: CASSAGGRQETQYF
v_gene: TRBV5-6; j_gene: TRBJ2-7; CDR3aa: CASRSGLRGEQYF
v_gene: TRBV5-1; j_gene: TRBJ2-1; CDR3aa: CASSGNTDNEQFF
v_gene: TRBV30; j_gene: TRBJ2-2; CDR3aa: CAWSDNPAGELFF
v_gene: TRBV3-1/TRBV3-2; j_gene: TRBJ1-1; CDR3aa: CASSQRGRLNTEAFF
v_gene: TRBV10-3; j_gene: TRBJ2-3; CDR3aa: CAISERLAGIGQVDTQYF
v_gene: TRBV14; j_gene: TRBJ1-6; CDR3aa: CASSLGSSYNSPLHF
v_gene: TRBV19; j_gene: TRBJ2-2; CDR3aa: CASSLYQWDTESVSNTGELFF
v_gene: TRBV7-2; j_gene: TRBJ1-1; CDR3aa: CASSLRGRHSEAFF
v_gene: TRBV3-1/TRBV3-2; j_gene: TRBJ2-6; CDR3aa: CASSQESGANVLTF
v_gene: TRBV30; j_gene: TRBJ2-5; CDR3aa: CAWSVGAGGYETQYF
v_gene: TRBV9; j_gene: TRBJ1-2; CDR3aa: CASSVGPLPEYGYTF